These T cell receptor beta chains were read from a single sample in a study of PD-1 blockade in classical Hodgkin lymphoma. The data were produced by immunoSEQ multiplex PCR, yet TCRdb's version contains in-frame clones alone and is incomplete. The sample has over 25,000 clones, about 81% seen once. The sample here was peripheral blood mononuclear cells (PBMCs), taken before the second cycle of nivolumab. The receptors were sampled from a human donor with classical Hodgkin lymphoma. Each CDR3 is given with its conserved first and last residue. A D gene is named only where the DNA matches it firmly. The size field is filled for only some rows; it gives once, few, many or a size class.

J gene	V gene	D gene	clone size	CDR3 DNA	CDR3 protein
TRBJ1-2	TRBV11-3	.	.	TGTGCCAGCAGCTCCTCTTGGGGGGGCGAGGACTATGGCTACACCTTC	CASSSSWGGEDYGYTF
TRBJ1-2	TRBV18	.	.	TGTGCCAGCTCACCGAGCGCCGACAGGTCCATGAATGGCTACACCTTC	CASSPSADRSMNGYTF
TRBJ2-5	TRBV6-5	.	.	TGTGCCAGCAGTTACTCGGGGGACCAAGAGACCCAGTACTTC	CASSYSGDQETQYF
TRBJ1-5	TRBV10-3	.	.	TGTGCCAGCAGTAAAGGAGGGAGCGGGGATCAGCAGCCCCAGCATTTT	CASSKGGSGDQQPQHF
TRBJ1-5	TRBV19	.	.	TGTGCCAGTAGTTCACAGGAGAATCAGCCCCAGCATTTT	CASSSQENQPQHF
TRBJ1-1	TRBV7-9	TRBD1	medium-sized	TGTGCCAGCAGCTTTCATGACAGGGGCGCGAGATCTGAAGCTTTCTTT	CASSFHDRGARSEAFF
TRBJ1-5	TRBV7-2	.	.	TGTGCCAGCAGCTTGGGGGGCGAGGATCAGCCCCAGCATTTT	CASSLGGEDQPQHF
TRBJ2-7	TRBV18	TRBD1	.	TGTGCCAGCTCACGGACGGGACAGGGCTCCTACGAGCAGTACTTC	CASSRTGQGSYEQYF
TRBJ2-3	TRBV7-7	TRBD2	.	TGTGCCAGCAGCCCCGGGACTAGCGGGGGCACAGATACGCAGTATTTT	CASSPGTSGGTDTQYF
TRBJ2-1	TRBV11-3	TRBD1	.	TGTGCCAGCAGCTTGGGACAGGGCTCCTACAATGAGCAGTTCTTC	CASSLGQGSYNEQFF
TRBJ2-2	TRBV5-6	.	few	TGTGCCAGCAGCGGCGGGACGCCCGGCGGGGAGCTGTTTTTT	CASSGGTPGGELFF
TRBJ2-7	TRBV19	.	.	TGTGCCAGTAGTATAACCGGCTTCCACGAGCAGTACTTC	CASSITGFHEQYF
TRBJ1-2	TRBV29-1	.	.	TGCAGCGTTGGAGGCGGCGGGTATGGCTACACCTTC	CSVGGGGYGYTF
TRBJ1-6	TRBV6-6	.	few	TGTGCCATCCGTGACCAGGGGCTAAGTTCACCCCTCCACTTT	CAIRDQGLSSPLHF
TRBJ2-1	TRBV6-1	.	.	TGTGCCAGCAGCGATACCACTGTGCAGTTCTTC	CASSDTTVQFF
TRBJ2-5	TRBV19	TRBD2	.	TGTGCCAGTACAGGAACGGGGGGGGAGACCCAGTACTTC	CASTGTGGETQYF
TRBJ2-1	TRBV14	.	once	TGTGCCAGCAGCGGTTCAGGACAATACAATGAGCAGTTCTTC	CASSGSGQYNEQFF
TRBJ1-1	TRBV19	TRBD1	.	TGTGCCACCAGACTCGAGGGGGCGGCGTCCTTATACACTGAAGCTTTCTTT	CATRLEGAASLYTEAFF
TRBJ2-5	TRBV6-1	TRBD2	.	TGTGCCAGCAGTGAAAGGGTGGCGGGGGGCCCTCAAGAGACCCAGTACTTC	CASSERVAGGPQETQYF
TRBJ2-1	TRBV7-2	TRBD1	.	TGTGCCAGCAGCACGGGGACAGCCTCCTACAATGAGCAGTTCTTC	CASSTGTASYNEQFF
TRBJ1-5	TRBV7-2	TRBD1	few	TGTGCCAGCAGTCCTGACAGGGTCAATCAGCCCCAGCATTTT	CASSPDRVNQPQHF
TRBJ1-5	TRBV27	TRBD1	.	TGTGCCAGCAGTGACAGGGGCAGGGGAGAGGGTCAGCCCCAGCATTTT	CASSDRGRGEGQPQHF
TRBJ2-3	TRBV18	TRBD1	.	TGTGCCAGCTCACCGCCACAGGGGCCCACAGATACGCAGTATTTT	CASSPPQGPTDTQYF
TRBJ1-1	TRBV11-1	.	.	TGTGCCAGCAGCCTTCAGGAGAACACTGAAGCTTTCTTT	CASSLQENTEAFF
TRBJ2-7	TRBV7-2	.	.	TGTGCCAGCAGCCGAAGACAGATTGCCGAGCAGTACTTC	CASSRRQIAEQYF
TRBJ2-2	TRBV9	TRBD1	.	TGTGCCAGCAGCGAGACAGGGGGTCACACCGGGGAGCTGTTTTTT	CASSETGGHTGELFF
TRBJ1-1	TRBV6-1	.	.	TGTGCCAGCAGGGAGGGACCGCTGAACACTGAAGCTTTCTTT	CASREGPLNTEAFF
TRBJ2-3	TRBV4-2	TRBD2	.	TGTGCCAGCAGCCAGACTATAGCGTCGGGGGGGGTAACAGATACGCAGTATTTT	CASSQTIASGGVTDTQYF
TRBJ1-1	TRBV6-5	.	once	TGTGCCAGCAGTGTACCAGGAGGAACTGAAGCTTTCTTT	CASSVPGGTEAFF
TRBJ1-1	TRBV5-1	.	.	TGCGCCAGCAGCTCCTCCACAGGGCCCGCCACTGAAGCTTTCTTT	CASSSSTGPATEAFF
TRBJ1-1	TRBV19	.	.	TGTGCCAGTAGTATCGGGTCAGGGGTGAACACTGAAGCTTTCTTT	CASSIGSGVNTEAFF
TRBJ1-2	TRBV6-5	.	.	TGTGCCAGCACCCCCCGATCCAACTATGGCTACACCTTC	CASTPRSNYGYTF
TRBJ1-5	TRBV5-6	TRBD1	few	TGTGCCAGCAGCGACTACAGGGGCCGGGGCAATCAGCCCCAGCATTTT	CASSDYRGRGNQPQHF
TRBJ1-4	TRBV19	.	.	TGTGCCAGTAAACGGGCGGAGGGAGAAAAACTGTTTTTT	CASKRAEGEKLFF
TRBJ2-1	TRBV5-1	.	.	TGCGCCAGCCGAGGGGCAGCCTCCTACAATGAGCAGTTCTTC	CASRGAASYNEQFF
TRBJ1-6	TRBV7-2	.	few	TGTGCCAGCAGCTCGACCGGGGACTCACCCCTCCACTTT	CASSSTGDSPLHF
TRBJ2-2	TRBV7-6	.	once	TGTGCCAGCAGCATCGGACAGAACACCGGGGAGCTGTTTTTT	CASSIGQNTGELFF
TRBJ1-2	TRBV19	.	.	TGTGCCAGTAGTATGAGGGGTGAGGCTGGCTACACCTTC	CASSMRGEAGYTF
TRBJ1-5	TRBV5-1	.	.	TGCGCCAGCAGCTTGGACAGCAATAGCAATCAGCCCCAGCATTTT	CASSLDSNSNQPQHF
TRBJ2-3	TRBV15	.	.	TGTGCCACCAGCAGAGATTCACCCCAGACGCAGTATTTT	CATSRDSPQTQYF
TRBJ1-5	TRBV12-5	TRBD1	.	TGTGCTAGTGGTTTGATGGACAGGTTTATCGGGCCCCAGCATTTT	CASGLMDRFIGPQHF
TRBJ1-2	TRBV12-1	.	.	TGTGCCAGCAGCTTTGTGCGGAGGGCCAACTATGGCTACACCTTC	CASSFVRRANYGYTF
TRBJ1-1	TRBV27	.	.	TGTGCCGGCAGTAGAGCAGGGGAGGGAGCTGAAGCTTTCTTT	CAGSRAGEGAEAFF
TRBJ2-5	TRBV20-1	.	once	TGCAGTGCTTGGGTGGTGGAGACCCAGTACTTC	CSAWVVETQYF
TRBJ1-3	TRBV28	.	few	TGTGCCAGCAGTTTAGAGGTGGGATTGTCTGGAAACACCATATATTTT	CASSLEVGLSGNTIYF
TRBJ2-4	TRBV5-6	.	.	TGTGCCAGCAGCGGGACGATGGCCAAAAACATTCAGTACTTC	CASSGTMAKNIQYF
TRBJ2-1	TRBV19	.	.	TGTGCCAGTAGTATAACGGGAGACAATGAGCAGTTCTTC	CASSITGDNEQFF
TRBJ2-5	TRBV7-6	.	.	TGTGCCAGCAGCTTAGAGAAACCCGAGACCCAGTACTTC	CASSLEKPETQYF